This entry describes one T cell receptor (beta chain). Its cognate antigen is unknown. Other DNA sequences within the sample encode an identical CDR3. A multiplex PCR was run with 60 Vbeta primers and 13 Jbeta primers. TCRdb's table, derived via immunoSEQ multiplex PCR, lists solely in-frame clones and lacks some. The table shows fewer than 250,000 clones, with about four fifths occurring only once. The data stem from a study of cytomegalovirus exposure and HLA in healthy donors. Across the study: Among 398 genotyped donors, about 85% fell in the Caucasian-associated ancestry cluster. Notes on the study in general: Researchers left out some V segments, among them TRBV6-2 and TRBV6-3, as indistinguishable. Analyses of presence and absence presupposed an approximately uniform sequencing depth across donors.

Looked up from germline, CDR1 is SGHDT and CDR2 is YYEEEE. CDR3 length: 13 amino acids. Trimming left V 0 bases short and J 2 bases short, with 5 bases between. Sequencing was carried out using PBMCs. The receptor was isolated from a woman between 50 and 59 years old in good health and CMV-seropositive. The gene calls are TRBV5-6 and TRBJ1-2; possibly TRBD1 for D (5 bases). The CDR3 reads CASSLDRNYGYTF. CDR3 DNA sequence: TGTGCCAGCAGCTTGGACAGGAACTATGGCTACACCTTC.